This note documents a single TCR beta chain sequence. Its specificity is not known. Donors gave about 10 milliliters of peripheral blood apiece. Sample-barcoded 5' priming and a J-beta primer mix drove a second PCR of roughly 7 to 11 cycles. TCRdb fed the 5' RACE reads into MiXCR, producing one record per CDR3 protein. The data hold about 1.8 million distinct CDR3 sequences, with about 50% observed a single time. This sample is drawn from a study of blood T cells in healthy people across ages. Study information: Capture via template switching afforded approximately one barcoded beta molecule per two T cells.

The study, taken as a whole, reports: Greater diversity and more naive CD4+ cells were seen in long-lived donors than in aged donors. Significant beta diversity loss was already apparent by age about 39, declining roughly linearly.

The germline V gene encodes CDR1 SEHNR and CDR2 FQNEAQ (reference sequence). The CDR3 is 20 residues long. V lost 7 bases to trimming and J lost 0 bases; unmatched junction nucleotides: 18. This receptor was identified in a woman in her thirties or forties in good health. V gene TRBV7-9 combines with J gene TRBJ2-1, with 10 bases fitting TRBD2. Source material: blood. DNA of the CDR3: TGTGCCAGCACCACCCTAGGCGGAACTAGCGGGGCTAGCTCCTACAATGAGCAGTTCTTC. Protein sequence: CASTTLGGTSGASSYNEQFF.